A single sample gave rise to the 27 T cell receptor beta chains below, sequenced in a study of siplizumab effects on memory and regulatory T cells. Method: immunoSEQ multiplex PCR; TCRdb's copy keeps in-frame clones and lacks some. This table has 99,000 or so clones, 93% appearing once. The sequencing sample was made of Tregs sorted from blood. These TCRs come from a human donor in good health.

The chain joins TRBV7-3 to TRBJ2-2; 10 bases agree with TRBD2. The ends lost 1 base at V and 4 bases at J; junction bases unmatched: 6. The CDR3 has 17 amino acids. CDR1 is SGHTA, CDR2 FQGTGA, per germline. CDR3 amino acids: CASSLRPSGGSTGELFF. CDR3 in DNA: TGTGCCAGCAGCTTAAGGCCTAGCGGGGGTAGCACCGGGGAGCTGTTTTTT.

CDR3 protein: CASSLDRQGAEAFF. In DNA form, the CDR3 reads TGTGCCAGCAGCTTAGACCGACAGGGGGCTGAAGCTTTCTTT. The chain joins TRBV7-3 to TRBJ1-1; 9 positions agree with TRBD1. Germline loops: CDR1 SGHTA, CDR2 FQGTGA. V lost 2 bases, J lost 6 bases, and 4 bases stayed unmatched. The CDR3 length is 14 residues.

This chain links TRBV18 with TRBJ2-7; 8 bases are a match to TRBD1. CDR1 is KGHSH, CDR2 LQKENI, per germline. The junction had 15 bases not matched to a gene; V was cut back by 4 bases and J by 7 bases. The CDR3 runs to 16 residues. This CDR3 is CASSLLPGQAGLEQYF. The CDR3 coding sequence is TGTGCCAGCTCACTCTTGCCGGGACAGGCGGGTTTAGAGCAGTACTTC.

This clone is a singleton in its sample. The chain carries TRBV28 and TRBJ1-1; D perhaps matches TRBD1 (6 bases). Germline-derived CDR1 and CDR2 are MDHEN and SYDVKM. CDR3 length: 17 amino acids. The ends were cut back, 3 bases at V and 0 bases at J, with 17 bases in the middle. CDR3 residues: CASSFAGGRKVNTEAFF. As DNA, the CDR3 is TGTGCCAGCAGTTTTGCCGGGGGCCGAAAAGTGAACACTGAAGCTTTCTTT.

The chain joins TRBV7-9 to TRBJ2-3; D might be TRBD2 (7 bases). Deletions cut 1 base from V and 3 bases from J, with 17 bases between. There are 17 residues in the CDR3. Per the germline V gene, CDR1 is SEHNR and CDR2 is FQNEAQ (reference sequence). CDR3 DNA: TGTGCCAGCAGCTTAGTATCTGGGGGGGCCGGTACAGATACGCAGTATTTT. As protein: CASSLVSGGAGTDTQYF.

The DNA of the CDR3 is TGTGCCAGCAGTTTAATGGGGGGCGGGGGCAATCAGCCCCAGCATTTT. Its protein is CASSLMGGGGNQPQHF. V is TRBV27 and J is TRBJ1-5; TRBD1 is a possible D gene (6 bases). V gave up 2 bases and J gave up 2 bases, with 13 bases separating them. From germline, CDR1 is MNHEY and CDR2 SMNVEV (reference sequence). This CDR3 spans 16 amino acids.

The chain carries TRBV14 and TRBJ2-1, with 12 nucleotides matching TRBD2. Per germline, CDR1 SGHDN and CDR2 FVKESK. The CDR3 is 17 residues long. V was pared by 4 bases and J by 6 bases, with 10 bases of the junction left unmatched. In DNA form, the CDR3 reads TGTGCCAGCAGCCGGCTAGCGGGGGGGGAGACTGGCAATGAGCAGTTCTTC. Amino acid sequence: CASSRLAGGETGNEQFF.

The genes are TRBV11-1 and TRBJ2-7, with D maybe TRBD2 (6 bases). Looked up from germline, CDR1 is SGHAT and CDR2 is FQDESV (reference sequence). V lost 1 base to trimming and J lost 3 bases, with 16 bases between them. The CDR3 is made up of 16 amino acids. The CDR3 DNA reads TGTGCCAGCAGCTTAGGAGCCGCGGGACTGAACTACGAGCAGTACTTC. Amino acid sequence: CASSLGAAGLNYEQYF.

This rearrangement joins TRBV27 to TRBJ1-6, with TRBD1 matching over 7 bases. V trimming: 4 bases; J trimming: 7 bases; junction bases outside the gene matches: 7. This CDR3 region has 15 residues. The germline V gene has CDR1 MNHEY and CDR2 SMNVEV (reference sequence). Here the CDR3 DNA reads TGTGCCAGCAGTTCCCGACAGGGCGGGAATTCACCCCTCCACTTT. The encoded protein is CASSSRQGGNSPLHF.

The chain joins TRBV2 to TRBJ2-1; 14 nucleotides align to TRBD2. The V gene end was trimmed by 7 bases and the J gene end by 6 bases; junction bases not matched to a gene: 5. Germline V gene data show CDR1 as SNHLY and CDR2 as FYNNEI. CDR3 size: 15 residues. As DNA, the CDR3 is TGTGCCAGCAACCCGACTAGCGGGGGGGGCAATGAGCAGTTCTTC. Amino acid sequence: CASNPTSGGGNEQFF.

The gene calls are TRBV7-9 and TRBJ1-6; D not certain. Germline lookup yields CDR1 SEHNR and CDR2 FQNEAQ (reference sequence). CDR3 length: 13 residues. Trimming removed 5 bases from V and 5 bases from J, with 7 bases in between. The CDR3 DNA follows: TGTGCCAGCAGCCCCCACGATAATTCACCCCTCCACTTT. Amino acids: CASSPHDNSPLHF.

This sequence joins TRBV13 and TRBJ2-5, with TRBD2 identical over 11 bases. The DNA end lines up better with TRBJ2-7; the J call may be wrong. The CDR3 spans 16 residues. CDR1 and CDR2 (germline): PRHDT, FYEKMQ (reference sequence). The CDR3, as DNA: TGTGCCAGCAGCCCTCCCGGGACTAGCGGCTCCTACGAGCAGTACTTC. This translates into CASSPPGTSGSYEQYF.

The J gene is TRBJ2-7, the V gene TRBV5-4; the D is unclear. This CDR3 contains 13 residues. Germline CDR1 and CDR2: SGHNT and YYREEE (reference sequence). V lost 0 bases and J lost 3, with 7 bases in between. CDR3 amino acids: CASSLAPGYEQYF. The CDR3 DNA sequence: TGTGCCAGCAGCTTGGCGCCGGGCTACGAGCAGTACTTC. Drawing the rest from reference TRBV5-4 and TRBJ2-7, the complete variable domain is ETGVTQSPTHLIKTRGQQVTLRCSSQSGHNTVSWYQQALGQGPQFIFQYYREEENGRGNFPPRFSGLQFPNYSSELNVNALELDDSALYLCASSLAPGYEQYFGPGTRLTVT.

The V gene is TRBV5-6, the J gene TRBJ2-7; D is undetermined. V dropped 4 bases and J dropped 2 bases, with 7 bases sitting between them. CDR1 is SGHDT and CDR2 is YYEEEE in the germline V gene. This CDR3 region has 12 residues. The CDR3 loop reads CASSRITYEQYF. In nucleotides, the CDR3 is TGTGCCAGCAGCCGTATTACCTACGAGCAGTACTTC. The full variable domain, in which reference TRBV5-6 and TRBJ2-7 provide the parts outside the CDR3, is DAGVTQSPTHLIKTRGQQVTLRCSPKSGHDTVSWYQQALGQGPQFIFQYYEEEERQRGNFPDRFSGHQFPNYSSELNVNALLLGDSALYLCASSRITYEQYFGPGTRLTVT.

The V call is TRBV5-5, the J call TRBJ1-1; TRBD1 aligns across 7 bases. J gave up 11 bases and V 0 bases, and 7 bases lay outside the gene matches. The CDR3 spans 13 residues. The germline V gene encodes CDR1 SGHKS and CDR2 YYEKEE (reference sequence). The chain's CDR3 is CASSLVPDRKAFF. CDR3 nucleotide sequence: TGTGCCAGCAGCTTGGTACCGGACAGGAAGGCTTTCTTT.

V is TRBV7-2 and J is TRBJ2-2; 10 bases match TRBD2. The germline V gene has CDR1 SGHTA and CDR2 FQGNSA. The V gene end was trimmed by 0 bases and the J gene end by 1 base; junction bases not matched to a gene: 14. This CDR3 comprises 21 residues. CDR3 sequence (DNA): TGTGCCAGCAGCTTAGCGCGGCTAGCGGGAGCTCATCGCCTGAACACCGGGGAGCTGTTTTTT. It specifies CASSLARLAGAHRLNTGELFF.

J is TRBJ1-4 and V is TRBV30; D possibly corresponds to TRBD1 (5 bases). V lost 8 bases and J 8 bases, leaving 18 bases between the germline ends. This CDR3 contains 13 residues. Germline CDR1 is GTSNPN and CDR2 is SVGIG (reference sequence). CDR3: CATTGTWEEKLFF. The CDR3 DNA follows: TGTGCCACGACCGGGACCTGGGAGGAAAAACTGTTTTTT.

J is TRBJ2-7 and V is TRBV19; 9 bases align to TRBD1. The germline V gene encodes CDR1 LNHDA and CDR2 SQIVND (reference sequence). The CDR3 contains 16 residues. The J segment lost 3 bases and the V segment lost 5 bases, leaving 11 bases of the junction unmatched. In DNA form, the CDR3 reads TGTGCCAGTAGTGGCAGACCGGGACAGGGCTTCTACGAGCAGTACTTC. As protein: CASSGRPGQGFYEQYF.

The V gene is TRBV7-9, the J gene TRBJ1-1; D is unresolved. The CDR3 totals 12 residues. Trimming shortened V by 5 bases and J by 5 bases, and 9 bases separated the two germline ends. Germline CDR1 reads SEHNR; CDR2 reads FQNEAQ (reference sequence). The CDR3 sequence: CASSPPRTEAFF. The CDR3 DNA sequence: TGTGCCAGCAGCCCCCCCAGGACTGAAGCTTTCTTT. The variable domain in full, with the rest retrieved from reference TRBV7-9 and TRBJ1-1, is DTGVSQNPRHKITKRGQNVTFRCDPISEHNRLYWYRQTLGQGPEFLTYFQNEAQLEKSRLLSDRFSAERPKGSFSTLEIQRTEQGDSAMYLCASSPPRTEAFFGQGTRLTVV.

This clone was detected a few times. This sequence joins TRBV4-1 and TRBJ1-2; D uncertain. The CDR3 sequence is 13 residues long. V was clipped by 2 bases and J by 4 bases, with 8 bases between them. Germline V gene data show CDR1 as MGHRA and CDR2 as YSYEKL. The CDR3 sequence is CASSQSLVYGYTF. CDR3 coding DNA: TGCGCCAGCAGCCAAAGTTTGGTCTATGGCTACACCTTC.

This clone has only a few counts. This rearrangement joins TRBV14 to TRBJ1-2, with D perhaps matching TRBD1 (6 bases). Trimming stripped 1 base from V and 1 base from J, with 13 bases between. The CDR3 consists of 16 residues. Germline V lookup: CDR1 SGHDN, CDR2 FVKESK. The CDR3 DNA follows: TGTGCCAGCAGCCAAGTCTTCGACAGGCTTAACTATGGCTACACCTTC. It yields the protein CASSQVFDRLNYGYTF.

The chain uses TRBV5-5 and TRBJ2-1; TRBD2 might be the D (5 bases). Germline V gene sequence: CDR1 SGHKS, CDR2 YYEKEE (reference sequence). Trimming took off 3 bases at V and 5 bases at J, with 9 bases between the two ends. CDR3 length: 13 amino acids. CDR3: CASSSHGNNEQFF. DNA of the CDR3: TGTGCCAGCAGCTCCCACGGGAACAATGAGCAGTTCTTC. Full variable domain (remainder filled in from reference TRBV5-5 and TRBJ2-1): DAGVTQSPTHLIKTRGQQVTLRCSPISGHKSVSWYQQVLGQGPQFIFQYYEKEERGRGNFPDRFSARQFPNYSSELNVNALLLGDSALYLCASSSHGNNEQFFGPGTRLTVL.

The CDR3 DNA is TGTGCCAGCAAGAGAGGGGGGGCGGACACCGGGGAGCTGTTTTTT. This codes for CASKRGGADTGELFF. The J gene is TRBJ2-2, the V gene TRBV5-5; a possible D gene is TRBD2 (7 bases). The CDR3 has 15 residues. CDR1 SGHKS and CDR2 YYEKEE come from the germline V gene (reference sequence). Trimming left V 6 bases short and J 3 bases short, with 15 bases between.

The genes are TRBV7-2 and TRBJ1-2, with unresolved D. The CDR3 is made up of 15 amino acids. Germline CDR1 is SGHTA and CDR2 is FQGNSA. The V and J ends lost 4 bases and 5 bases respectively, with 17 bases between them. CDR3 nucleotides: TGTGCCAGCAGCTCCTTTCTGCCTGGGCCGTATGGCTACACCTTC. Its translation: CASSSFLPGPYGYTF.

This sequence joins TRBV27 and TRBJ1-6; the D is unclear. V was clipped by 3 bases and J by 7 bases, with 19 bases between them. Per germline, CDR1 MNHEY and CDR2 SMNVEV (reference sequence). This CDR3 is built from 17 residues. The CDR3 bases are TGTGCCAGCAGTTTGCGGATGACCCGGGCCGCGAATTCACCCCTCCACTTT. This gives the protein CASSLRMTRAANSPLHF.

This clone was seen a single time. The chain recombines TRBV19 with TRBJ1-1; 11 bases match TRBD1. Per the germline V gene, CDR1 is LNHDA and CDR2 is SQIVND (reference sequence). J lost 4 bases, V lost 6 bases, and 1 base had no gene match. The CDR3 covers 13 residues. The CDR3 sequence is CASRDRGLTEAFF. CDR3 nucleotides: TGTGCCAGTAGGGACAGGGGGCTCACTGAAGCTTTCTTT.

The genes are TRBV5-1 and TRBJ1-1, with TRBD1 matching over 9 bases. The V gene's germline CDR1 is SGHRS and CDR2 YFSETQ. Trimming cost V 2 bases and J 0 bases; bases outside gene matches: 8. This CDR3 has 17 amino acids. The CDR3 here is CASSLTGTGLMNTEAFF. The CDR3 DNA reads as TGCGCCAGCAGCTTAACCGGGACAGGGTTAATGAACACTGAAGCTTTCTTT.